Sequencing of this TCR beta chain was carried out in a study of blood T cells in healthy people across ages. This CDR3 spans 15 amino acids. Losses at the gene ends were 1 base for V and 6 bases for J; bases not matched to a gene: 9. The V gene's germline CDR1 is MNHEY and CDR2 SVGEGT. Individuals who donated were healthy Caucasians from Russia aged about 6 to 90. A second PCR, run for roughly 7 to 11 cycles, used a sample-barcoded 5' primer plus a J-beta primer mix. Each CDR3 protein gets one entry after TCRdb re-called the 5' RACE reads with MiXCR. The sample comprises approximately 800,000 distinct CDR3 sequences, around 50% of which are singletons, and over 15% rests with the top ten.

The V and J genes are TRBV6-2 or TRBV6-3 and TRBJ2-7; 7 nucleotides match TRBD2. This TCR derives from a man older than 75 in good health. Sequenced material: blood. The CDR3 DNA is TGTGCCAGCAGTTACTTCGGACTAGGAACAGGCGAGCAGTACTTC. It specifies CASSYFGLGTGEQYF.